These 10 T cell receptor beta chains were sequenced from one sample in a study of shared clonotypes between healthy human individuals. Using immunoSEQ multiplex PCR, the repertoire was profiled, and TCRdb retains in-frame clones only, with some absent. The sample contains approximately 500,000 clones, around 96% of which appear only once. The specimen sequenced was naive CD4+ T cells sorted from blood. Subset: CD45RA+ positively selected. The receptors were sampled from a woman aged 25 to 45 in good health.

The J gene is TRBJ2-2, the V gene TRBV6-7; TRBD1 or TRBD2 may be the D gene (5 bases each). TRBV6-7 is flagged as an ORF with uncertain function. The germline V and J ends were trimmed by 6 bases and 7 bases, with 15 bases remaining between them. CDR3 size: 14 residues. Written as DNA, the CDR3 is TGTGCCAGCAGCTCAGAACTAGGGGTCGGGGAGCTGTTTTTT. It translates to CASSSELGVGELFF.

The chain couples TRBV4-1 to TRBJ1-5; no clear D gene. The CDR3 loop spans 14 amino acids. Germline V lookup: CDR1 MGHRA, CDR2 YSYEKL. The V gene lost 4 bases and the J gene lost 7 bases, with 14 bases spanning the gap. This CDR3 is CASSPSRTVQPQHF. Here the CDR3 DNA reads TGCGCCAGCAGCCCTTCCCGCACAGTCCAGCCCCAGCATTTT.

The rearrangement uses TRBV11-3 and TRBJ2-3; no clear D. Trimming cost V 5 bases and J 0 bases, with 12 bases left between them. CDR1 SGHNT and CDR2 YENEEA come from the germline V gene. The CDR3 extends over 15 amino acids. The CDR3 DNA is TGTGCCAGCAGCCCCCGGCTGGATAGCACAGATACGCAGTATTTT. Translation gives CASSPRLDSTDTQYF.

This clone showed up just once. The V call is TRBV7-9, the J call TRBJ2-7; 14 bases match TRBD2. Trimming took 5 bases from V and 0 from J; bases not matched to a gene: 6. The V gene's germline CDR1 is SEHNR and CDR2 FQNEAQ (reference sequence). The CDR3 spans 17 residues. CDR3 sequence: CASSIGLAGGSSYEQYF. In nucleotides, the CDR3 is TGTGCCAGCAGCATAGGACTAGCGGGAGGATCCTCCTACGAGCAGTACTTC. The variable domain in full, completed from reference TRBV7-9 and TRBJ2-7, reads DTGVSQNPRHKITKRGQNVTFRCDPISEHNRLYWYRQTLGQGPEFLTYFQNEAQLEKSRLLSDRFSAERPKGSFSTLEIQRTEQGDSAMYLCASSIGLAGGSSYEQYFGPGTRLTVT.

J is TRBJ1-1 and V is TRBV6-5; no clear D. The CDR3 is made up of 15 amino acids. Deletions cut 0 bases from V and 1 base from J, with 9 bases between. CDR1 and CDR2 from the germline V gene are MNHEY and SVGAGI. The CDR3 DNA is TGTGCCAGCAGTTACTCGCGGAACAGGAACACTGAAGCTTTCTTT. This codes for CASSYSRNRNTEAFF.

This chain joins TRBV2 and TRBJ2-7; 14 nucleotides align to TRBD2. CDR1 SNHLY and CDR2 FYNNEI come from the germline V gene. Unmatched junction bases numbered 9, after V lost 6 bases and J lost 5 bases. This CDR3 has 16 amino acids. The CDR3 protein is CASSDWGTSGGDEQYF. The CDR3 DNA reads TGTGCCAGCAGCGACTGGGGGACTAGCGGGGGCGACGAGCAGTACTTC.

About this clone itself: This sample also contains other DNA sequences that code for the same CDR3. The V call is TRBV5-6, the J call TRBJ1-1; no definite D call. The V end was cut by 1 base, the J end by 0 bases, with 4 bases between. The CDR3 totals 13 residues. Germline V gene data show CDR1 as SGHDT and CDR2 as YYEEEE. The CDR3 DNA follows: TGTGCCAGCAGCTTGTACTTGAACACTGAAGCTTTCTTT. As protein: CASSLYLNTEAFF.

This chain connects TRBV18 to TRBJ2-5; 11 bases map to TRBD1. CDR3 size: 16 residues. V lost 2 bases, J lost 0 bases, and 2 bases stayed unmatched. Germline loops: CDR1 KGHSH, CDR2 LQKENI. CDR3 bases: TGTGCCAGCTCACCAGGGACAGGGGGTAACCAAGAGACCCAGTACTTC. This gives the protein CASSPGTGGNQETQYF.

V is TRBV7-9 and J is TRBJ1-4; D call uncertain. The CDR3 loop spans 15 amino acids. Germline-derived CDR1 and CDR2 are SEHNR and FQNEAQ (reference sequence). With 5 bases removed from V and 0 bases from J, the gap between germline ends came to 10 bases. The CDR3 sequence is CASSQTASTNEKLFF. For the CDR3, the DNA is TGTGCCAGCAGCCAAACAGCCTCAACTAATGAAAAACTGTTTTTT.

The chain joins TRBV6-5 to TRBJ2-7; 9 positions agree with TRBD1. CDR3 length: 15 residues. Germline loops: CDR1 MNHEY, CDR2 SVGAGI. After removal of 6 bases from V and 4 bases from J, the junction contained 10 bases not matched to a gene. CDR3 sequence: CASRNAGTGRYEQYF. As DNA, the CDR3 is TGTGCCAGCAGAAACGCCGGGACAGGGAGATACGAGCAGTACTTC.